These T cell receptor beta chains were read from a single sample in a study of identical twins. TCRdb redid the calling of the 5' RACE reads with MiXCR, one entry per CDR3 protein. The data show about 530,000 distinct CDR3 sequences, roughly 15% seen once. This sample was shared with a second study, whose subject was yellow fever vaccine responses in identical twins.

Sample: CD4+ T cells sorted from blood. Every receptor here comes from a woman younger than 35 in good health. CDR3s include the opening cysteine and the closing phenylalanine or tryptophan. A D gene is named only where the DNA matches it firmly. Size is omitted from some rows. Given values are once, few, many or a class for expanded clones.

TRBV11-2	TRBJ2-3	few	-	CASSFSGGRQDTQYF	TGTGCCAGCAGCTTCAGTGGGGGACGTCAAGATACGCAGTATTTT
TRBV7-9	TRBJ2-1	few	-	CASRRDPYNEQFF	TGTGCCAGCAGACGGGACCCCTACAATGAGCAGTTCTTC
TRBV12-3/TRBV12-4	TRBJ1-6	-	TRBD1	CASTYTGGNNSPLHF	TGTGCCAGCACTTATACAGGGGGGAATAATTCACCCCTCCACTTT
TRBV7-9	TRBJ2-7	few	-	CASSGDVRPYEQYF	TGTGCCAGCAGCGGAGACGTCCGCCCCTACGAGCAGTACTTC
TRBV11-2	TRBJ2-2	few	TRBD2	CASSYTGILAEGYGELFF	TGTGCCAGCAGCTATACAGGGATACTAGCGGAGGGGTACGGGGAGCTGTTTTTT
TRBV2	TRBJ2-2	-	TRBD2	CASSLGSGRSGELFF	TGTGCCAGCAGTCTGGGTAGCGGGAGAAGCGGGGAGCTGTTTTTT
TRBV20-1	TRBJ2-7	-	TRBD2	CSASQLAGDNEQYF	TGCAGTGCCAGTCAACTAGCGGGAGATAACGAGCAGTACTTC
TRBV2	TRBJ1-1	-	-	CASTEIGTEAFF	TGTGCCAGCACCGAGATTGGCACTGAAGCTTTCTTT
TRBV19	TRBJ1-5	few	-	CASSIGGGNNQPQHF	TGTGCCAGTAGTATAGGAGGGGGGAACAATCAGCCCCAGCATTTT
TRBV9	TRBJ1-1	-	-	CASSVEMTVNTEAFF	TGTGCCAGCAGCGTAGAGATGACGGTTAACACTGAAGCTTTCTTT
TRBV12-3/TRBV12-4	TRBJ1-1	many	-	CASSYRANTEAFF	TGTGCCAGCAGTTACAGGGCGAACACTGAAGCTTTCTTT
TRBV20-1	TRBJ2-7	-	TRBD2	CSARDRRTSASYEQYF	TGCAGTGCTAGAGACCGCCGGACTAGCGCCTCCTACGAGCAGTACTTC
TRBV27	TRBJ1-1	many	TRBD1	CASSYTGTVNTEAFF	TGTGCCAGCAGTTACACCGGGACAGTGAACACTGAAGCTTTCTTT
TRBV6-1	TRBJ1-2	few	-	CASSERTYGYTF	TGTGCCAGCAGTGAGAGAACGTATGGCTACACCTTC
TRBV7-9	TRBJ2-2	few	-	CASHKYGRVSGELFF	TGTGCCAGCCATAAATATGGGAGAGTCTCCGGGGAGCTGTTTTTT
TRBV5-1	TRBJ1-6	few	-	CASSLALVTSEYNSPLHF	TGCGCCAGCAGCTTGGCCCTCGTCACGAGCGAATATAATTCACCCCTCCACTTT
TRBV20-1	TRBJ2-2	-	TRBD1	CSVEGGLKNTGELFF	TGCAGTGTCGAAGGGGGCCTCAAGAACACCGGGGAGCTGTTTTTT
TRBV20-1	TRBJ2-3	few	-	CSAKVRAPTDTQYF	TGCAGTGCTAAGGTCAGAGCACCCACAGATACGCAGTATTTT
TRBV20-1	TRBJ2-3	-	-	CSAEDREGSTDTQYF	TGCAGTGCTGAAGACAGGGAGGGAAGCACAGATACGCAGTATTTT
TRBV10-3	TRBJ2-3	many	-	CAISEAEASTDTQYF	TGTGCCATCAGTGAGGCAGAGGCTAGCACAGATACGCAGTATTTT
TRBV20-1	TRBJ1-1	many	-	CSAGGGNTEAFF	TGCAGTGCGGGCGGTGGAAACACTGAAGCTTTCTTT
TRBV7-2	TRBJ2-7	few	TRBD2	CASSLRAGTTSYEQYF	TGTGCCAGCAGCTTACGGGCCGGGACTACTTCCTACGAGCAGTACTTC
TRBV7-2	TRBJ1-5	few	-	CASSLAPGYSNQPQHF	TGTGCCAGCAGCTTAGCCCCAGGATATAGCAATCAGCCCCAGCATTTT
TRBV12-3/TRBV12-4	TRBJ2-7	-	-	CASSWGSGNYEQYF	TGTGCCAGCAGTTGGGGGTCTGGAAACTACGAGCAGTACTTC
TRBV4-1	TRBJ1-6	-	-	CASSQGVGHSPLHF	TGCGCCAGCAGCCAAGGCGTTGGGCATTCACCCCTCCACTTT
TRBV29-1	TRBJ2-7	-	-	CSVVLGFEQYF	TGCAGCGTTGTCTTAGGGTTCGAGCAGTACTTC
TRBV5-1	TRBJ1-3	few	TRBD1	CASSLGGQTGNTIYF	TGCGCCAGCAGCTTGGGGGGACAGACTGGAAACACCATATATTTT
TRBV12-3/TRBV12-4	TRBJ1-5	few	TRBD1	CASSFAQGGNQPQHF	TGTGCCAGCAGTTTTGCTCAGGGGGGCAATCAGCCCCAGCATTTT
TRBV20-1	TRBJ2-2	few	TRBD2	CSARGEGRITGELFF	TGCAGTGCTAGAGGGGAGGGCCGGATCACCGGGGAGCTGTTTTTT
TRBV9	TRBJ2-1	few	TRBD2	CASSVVSGAYNEQFF	TGTGCCAGCAGCGTAGTTAGCGGGGCCTACAATGAGCAGTTCTTC
TRBV7-6	TRBJ2-1	once	-	CASSLATRSGEQFF	TGTGCCAGCAGCTTAGCGACTAGGTCGGGGGAGCAGTTCTTC
TRBV29-1	TRBJ2-2	few	-	CSVPLSGTGELFF	TGCAGCGTTCCCCTTTCGGGTACCGGGGAGCTGTTTTTT
TRBV29-1	TRBJ2-3	-	TRBD2	CSVSLTSGGADTQYF	TGCAGCGTTTCCCTGACTAGCGGGGGTGCAGATACGCAGTATTTT
TRBV12-3/TRBV12-4	TRBJ1-2	-	-	CASSRRVGGYTF	TGTGCCAGCAGCCGCCGGGTGGGGGGCTACACCTTC
TRBV12-3/TRBV12-4	TRBJ2-2	-	-	CAASGLTTGELFF	TGTGCCGCCAGCGGACTCACCACGGGGGAGCTGTTTTTT
TRBV5-1	TRBJ2-1	few	TRBD2	CASSPPSGSYNEQFF	TGCGCCAGCAGCCCACCTAGCGGGAGCTACAATGAGCAGTTCTTC
TRBV6-5	TRBJ2-2	-	-	CASSTSWGTQYEELFF	TGTGCCAGCAGTACCTCGTGGGGGACTCAGTACGAGGAGCTGTTTTTT
TRBV28	TRBJ2-3	-	-	CASSFVGVTDTQYF	TGTGCCAGCAGTTTTGTGGGAGTCACAGATACGCAGTATTTT
TRBV5-1	TRBJ2-1	-	TRBD2	CASSLGTSGGSYNEQFF	TGCGCCAGCAGCTTGGGGACTAGCGGGGGGTCCTACAATGAGCAGTTCTTC
TRBV4-2	TRBJ2-1	-	-	CASSQDLRGRYNEQFF	TGTGCCAGCAGCCAAGACCTGCGGGGGCGTTACAATGAGCAGTTCTTC
TRBV9	TRBJ2-3	-	-	CASSVDLTSTDTQYF	TGTGCCAGCAGCGTAGATTTGACTAGCACAGATACGCAGTATTTT
TRBV6-5	TRBJ2-7	-	TRBD2	CASSYLSAGENSYEQYF	TGTGCCAGCAGTTACTTATCGGCGGGAGAAAACTCCTACGAGCAGTACTTC
TRBV20-1	TRBJ2-2	-	TRBD2	CSARRGSSGGPANTGELFF	TGCAGTGCTAGAAGGGGGAGTAGCGGGGGCCCCGCGAACACCGGGGAGCTGTTTTTT
TRBV20-1	TRBJ2-2	few	-	CSARGGGTGSTGELFF	TGCAGTGCTAGAGGAGGGGGGACGGGGAGTACCGGGGAGCTGTTTTTT
TRBV12-3/TRBV12-4	TRBJ1-1	many	TRBD1	CASSPIQGVGAFF	TGTGCCAGCAGTCCTATCCAGGGGGTCGGAGCTTTCTTT
TRBV28	TRBJ2-1	few	-	CASKPTPPYNEQFF	TGTGCCAGCAAACCGACCCCCCCCTACAATGAGCAGTTCTTC
TRBV12-3/TRBV12-4	TRBJ2-5	few	-	CASAGPPETQYF	TGTGCCAGTGCCGGGCCCCCCGAGACCCAGTACTTC
TRBV20-1	TRBJ2-1	few	TRBD2	CSARKGLASYNEQFF	TGCAGTGCTAGAAAGGGACTAGCGTCTTACAATGAGCAGTTCTTC
TRBV12-3/TRBV12-4	TRBJ2-1	few	-	CASTLARVYNEQFF	TGTGCCAGCACCCTAGCCCGGGTCTACAATGAGCAGTTCTTC
TRBV4-1	TRBJ2-3	few	-	CASSQSGQGTDTQYF	TGCGCCAGCAGCCAATCGGGGCAGGGAACAGATACGCAGTATTTT
TRBV20-1	TRBJ1-2	-	-	CSARDRFYGYTF	TGCAGTGCTAGAGACAGATTCTATGGCTACACCTTC
TRBV6-5	TRBJ2-2	few	TRBD2	CASSYSGAQLAGGTGELFF	TGTGCCAGCAGTTACTCGGGGGCACAACTAGCGGGGGGTACCGGGGAGCTGTTTTTT
TRBV3-1	TRBJ1-6	-	-	CASSQAGGLIGSPLHF	TGTGCCAGCAGCCAAGCAGGAGGTCTAATCGGTTCACCCCTCCACTTT
TRBV2	TRBJ1-2	-	-	CARRGGDNYGYTF	TGTGCCAGGAGGGGGGGCGATAACTATGGCTACACCTTC
TRBV6-2/TRBV6-3	TRBJ1-6	few	-	CATRVSGNNSPLHF	TGTGCCACCAGGGTGAGCGGGAATAATTCACCCCTCCACTTT
TRBV28	TRBJ2-1	few	TRBD2	CASSHLGGLAVYNEQFF	TGTGCCAGCAGTCATTTAGGGGGACTAGCGGTTTACAATGAGCAGTTCTTC
TRBV12-3/TRBV12-4	TRBJ2-2	few	-	CASRNKGDTGELFF	TGTGCCAGCAGGAACAAAGGGGACACCGGGGAGCTGTTTTTT
TRBV2	TRBJ2-5	few	-	CASSEQGLDQETQYF	TGTGCCAGCAGTGAACAGGGACTGGACCAAGAGACCCAGTACTTC
TRBV6-1	TRBJ2-3	-	TRBD1	CASRDRGRPDTQYF	TGTGCCAGCAGGGACAGGGGGCGCCCAGATACGCAGTATTTT